A selection of T cell receptor beta chains follows, all from one sample in a study of cytomegalovirus exposure and HLA in healthy donors. Generated by immunoSEQ multiplex PCR, the TCRdb table keeps only in-frame clones and is missing some. The table lists 90,000 to 100,000 clones, roughly 87% of them singletons. The specimen sequenced was PBMCs. All receptors come from a man between 18 and 35 years old in good health and CMV-seropositive. CDR3s include the opening cysteine and the closing phenylalanine or tryptophan. D genes are given only for firm matches. Clone size is given for some rows only: seen once, a few or many times, or a class if the clone is expanded.

V gene	D gene	clone size	J gene	CDR3 DNA	CDR3 protein
TRBV29-1	TRBD1	.	TRBJ2-3	TGCAGCGTTGGAGGGCCAGACAGGGGTTTCGCAGATACGCAGTATTTT	CSVGGPDRGFADTQYF
TRBV7-8	TRBD1	.	TRBJ2-7	TGTGCCAGCAGCTTAGAGCGCGGACAGGGGGCGTCCTACGAGCAGTACTTC	CASSLERGQGASYEQYF
TRBV4-1	.	.	TRBJ2-7	TGCGCCAGCAGCCGATCAGGGTTTCAGGGCGAGCAGTACTTC	CASSRSGFQGEQYF
TRBV7-7	.	.	TRBJ2-1	TGTGCCAGCAGCTTATCCGGAGGGGAGGAGCAGTTCTTC	CASSLSGGEEQFF
TRBV7-2	TRBD2	.	TRBJ2-5	TGTGCCAGCAGCTTTAATGGCGGGGGGGCCGAGACCCAGTACTTC	CASSFNGGGAETQYF
TRBV9	TRBD2	once	TRBJ2-3	TGTGCCAGCAGCTCCCGGCCCTCTAGCGGGAGGTCAGATACGCAGTATTTT	CASSSRPSSGRSDTQYF
TRBV27	.	.	TRBJ2-2	TGTGCCAGCAGTTTAATTCCATCGGGGTATCACACCGGGGAGCTGTTTTTT	CASSLIPSGYHTGELFF
TRBV6-6	TRBD1	.	TRBJ1-3	TGTGCCAGCAGTTCGGACAGGGGGCTAAGATACACCATATATTTT	CASSSDRGLRYTIYF
TRBV4-2	.	.	TRBJ1-3	TGTGCCAGCAGCCAAGATAAACAGGTCTCTGGAAACACCATATATTTT	CASSQDKQVSGNTIYF
TRBV15	.	.	TRBJ1-5	TGTGCCACCAGCTCCCGCAGGATACAGGTCCCCCAGCATTTT	CATSSRRIQVPQHF
TRBV5-4	TRBD1	few	TRBJ1-6	TGTGCCAGCAGCTTGGAGACAGGGGAAACTTCACCCCTCCACTTT	CASSLETGETSPLHF
TRBV4-2	.	.	TRBJ1-6	TGTGCCAGCAGCACCCAATCAGGGAATAATTCACCCCTCCACTTT	CASSTQSGNNSPLHF
TRBV11-2	TRBD2	.	TRBJ2-3	TGTGCCAGCAGCTTAGTGGGACTAGAAGATACGCAGTATTTT	CASSLVGLEDTQYF
TRBV15	TRBD1	.	TRBJ1-2	TGTGCCACCAGGGAAAACAGGGGGCTCAACTATGGCTACACCTTC	CATRENRGLNYGYTF
TRBV11-2	.	.	TRBJ1-2	TGTGCCAGCAGGTCAGGGCCAGTCTACACCTTC	CASRSGPVYTF
TRBV18	TRBD1	.	TRBJ2-7	TGTGCCAGCTCACCCGTTGTTGGGACAGGGCTTCTATACGAGCAGTACTTC	CASSPVVGTGLLYEQYF